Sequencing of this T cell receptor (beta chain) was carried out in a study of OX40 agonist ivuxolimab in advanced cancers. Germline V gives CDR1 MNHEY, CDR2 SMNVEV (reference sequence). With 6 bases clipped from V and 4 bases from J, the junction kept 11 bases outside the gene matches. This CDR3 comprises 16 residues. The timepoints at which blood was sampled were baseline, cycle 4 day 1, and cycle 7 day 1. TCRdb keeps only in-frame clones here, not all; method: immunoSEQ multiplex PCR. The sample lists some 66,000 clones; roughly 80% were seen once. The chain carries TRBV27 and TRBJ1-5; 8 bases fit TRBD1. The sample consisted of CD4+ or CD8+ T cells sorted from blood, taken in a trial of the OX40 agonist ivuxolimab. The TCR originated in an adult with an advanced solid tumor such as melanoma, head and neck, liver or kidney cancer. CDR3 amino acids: CASSPRTGSGNQPQHF. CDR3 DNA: TGTGCCAGCAGCCCCAGGACAGGGTCCGGTAATCAGCCCCAGCATTTT.